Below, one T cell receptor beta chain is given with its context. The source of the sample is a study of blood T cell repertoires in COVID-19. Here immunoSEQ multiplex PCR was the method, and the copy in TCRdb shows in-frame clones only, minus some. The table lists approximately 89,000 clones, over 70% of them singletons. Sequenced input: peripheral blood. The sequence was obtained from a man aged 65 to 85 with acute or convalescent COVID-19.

CDR3 nucleotides: TGTGCCAGCAGTTACTCGCGGCGGCTGAACACTGAAGCTTTCTTT. Its protein product is CASSYSRRLNTEAFF. This chain links TRBV6-5 with TRBJ1-1; D is uncertain. CDR3 length: 15 amino acids. CDR1 is MNHEY, CDR2 SVGAGI, per germline. Trimming pared 0 bases from V and 0 bases from J, leaving 8 bases between.